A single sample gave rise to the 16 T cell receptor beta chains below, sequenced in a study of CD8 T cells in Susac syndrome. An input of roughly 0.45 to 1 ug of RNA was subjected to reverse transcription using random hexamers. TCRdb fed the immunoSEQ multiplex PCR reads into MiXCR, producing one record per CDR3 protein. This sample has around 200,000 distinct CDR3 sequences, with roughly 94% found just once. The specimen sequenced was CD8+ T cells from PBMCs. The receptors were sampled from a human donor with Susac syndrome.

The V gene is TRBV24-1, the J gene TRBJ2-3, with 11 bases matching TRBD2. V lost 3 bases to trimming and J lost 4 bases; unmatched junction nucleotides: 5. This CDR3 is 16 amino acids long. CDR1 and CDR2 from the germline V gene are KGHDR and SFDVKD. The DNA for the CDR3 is TGTGCCACCAGTGATCGTAGCGGGGGGGCCCCAGATACGCAGTATTTT. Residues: CATSDRSGGAPDTQYF.

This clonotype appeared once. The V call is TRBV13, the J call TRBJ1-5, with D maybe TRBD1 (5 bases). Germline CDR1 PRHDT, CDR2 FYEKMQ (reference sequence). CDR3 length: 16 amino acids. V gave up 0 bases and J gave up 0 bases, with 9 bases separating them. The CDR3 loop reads CASSLGGHDSNQPQHF. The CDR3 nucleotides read TGTGCCAGCAGCTTAGGCGGACATGATAGCAATCAGCCCCAGCATTTT.

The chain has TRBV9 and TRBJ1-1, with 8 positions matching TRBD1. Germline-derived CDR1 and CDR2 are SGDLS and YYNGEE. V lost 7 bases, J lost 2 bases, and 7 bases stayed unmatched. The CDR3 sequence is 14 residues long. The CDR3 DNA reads TGTGCCAGCGGCCAGGGGGCTGGTAACACTGAAGCTTTCTTT. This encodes CASGQGAGNTEAFF.

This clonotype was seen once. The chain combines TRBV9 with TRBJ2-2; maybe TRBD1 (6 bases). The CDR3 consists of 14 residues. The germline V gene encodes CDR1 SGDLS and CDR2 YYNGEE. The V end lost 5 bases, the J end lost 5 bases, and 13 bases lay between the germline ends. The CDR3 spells CASSFYDRTGELFF. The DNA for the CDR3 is TGTGCCAGCAGTTTCTATGACAGGACCGGGGAGCTGTTTTTT.

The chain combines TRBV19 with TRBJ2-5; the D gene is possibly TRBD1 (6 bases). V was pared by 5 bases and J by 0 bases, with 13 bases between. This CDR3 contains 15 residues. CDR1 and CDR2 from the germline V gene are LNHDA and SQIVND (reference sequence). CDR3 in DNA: TGTGCCAGTAGTCCCGGGACACTTTACCAAGAGACCCAGTACTTC. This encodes CASSPGTLYQETQYF. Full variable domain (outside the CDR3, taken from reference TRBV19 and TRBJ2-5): DGGITQSPKYLFRKEGQNVTLSCEQNLNHDAMYWYRQDPGQGLRLIYYSQIVNDFQKGDIAEGYSVSREKKESFPLTVTSAQKNPTAFYLCASSPGTLYQETQYFGPGTRLLVL.

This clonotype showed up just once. The CDR3 nucleotides read TGTGCCAGCAGGGTGAGCTCCTACAATGAGCAGTTCTTC. It translates to CASRVSSYNEQFF. J is TRBJ2-1 and V is TRBV7-9; the D is unclear. Germline lookup yields CDR1 SEHNR and CDR2 FQNEAQ (reference sequence). The CDR3 loop spans 13 amino acids. With 6 bases removed from V and 0 bases from J, the gap between germline ends came to 6 bases.

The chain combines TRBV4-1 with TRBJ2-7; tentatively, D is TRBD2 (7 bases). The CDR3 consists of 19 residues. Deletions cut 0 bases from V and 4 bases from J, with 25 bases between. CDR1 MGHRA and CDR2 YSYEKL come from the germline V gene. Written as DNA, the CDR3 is TGCGCCAGCAGCCAAGATCCGTATTCGGCGGGGGCGATAATGTACGAGCAGTACTTC. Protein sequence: CASSQDPYSAGAIMYEQYF.

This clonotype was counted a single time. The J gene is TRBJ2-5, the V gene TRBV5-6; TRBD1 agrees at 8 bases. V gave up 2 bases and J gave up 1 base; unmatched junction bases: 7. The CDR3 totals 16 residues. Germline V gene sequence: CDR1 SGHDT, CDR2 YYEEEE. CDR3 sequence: CASSFGDGTGQETQYF. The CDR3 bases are TGTGCCAGCAGCTTTGGAGATGGGACAGGCCAAGAGACCCAGTACTTC.

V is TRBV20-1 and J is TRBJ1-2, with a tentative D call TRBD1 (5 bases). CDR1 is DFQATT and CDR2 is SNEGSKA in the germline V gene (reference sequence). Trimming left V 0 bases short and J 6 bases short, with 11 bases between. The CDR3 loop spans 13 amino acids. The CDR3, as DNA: TGCAGTGCTAGAGACCATGGGGCCCATGGCTACACCTTC. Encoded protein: CSARDHGAHGYTF.

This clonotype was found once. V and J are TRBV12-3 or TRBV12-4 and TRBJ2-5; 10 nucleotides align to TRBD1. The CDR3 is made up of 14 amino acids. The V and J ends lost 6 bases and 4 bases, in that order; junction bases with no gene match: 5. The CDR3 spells CASRGQGIRETQYF. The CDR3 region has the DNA TGTGCCAGCAGGGGACAGGGGATTAGAGAGACCCAGTACTTC.

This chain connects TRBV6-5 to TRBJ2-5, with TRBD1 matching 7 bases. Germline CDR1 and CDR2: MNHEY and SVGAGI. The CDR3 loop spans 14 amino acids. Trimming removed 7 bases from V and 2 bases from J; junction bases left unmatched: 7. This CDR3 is CASTPDRMQETQYF. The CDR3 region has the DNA TGTGCCAGCACCCCGGACAGGATGCAAGAGACCCAGTACTTC.

The CDR3 sequence is CASSIMAVMNTEAFF. The CDR3 DNA sequence: TGTGCCAGTAGTATCATGGCAGTAATGAACACTGAAGCTTTCTTT. The V call is TRBV19, the J call TRBJ1-1, with D uncertain. This CDR3 comprises 15 residues. V was cut by 3 bases and J by 0 bases, with 11 bases left in between. Germline V gene sequence: CDR1 LNHDA, CDR2 SQIVND (reference sequence).

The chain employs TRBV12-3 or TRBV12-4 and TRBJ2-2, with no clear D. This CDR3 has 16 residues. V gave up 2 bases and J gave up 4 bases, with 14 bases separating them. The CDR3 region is CASSLRSLLGTGELFF. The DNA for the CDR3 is TGTGCCAGCAGTTTAAGATCCCTCCTCGGCACCGGGGAGCTGTTTTTT.

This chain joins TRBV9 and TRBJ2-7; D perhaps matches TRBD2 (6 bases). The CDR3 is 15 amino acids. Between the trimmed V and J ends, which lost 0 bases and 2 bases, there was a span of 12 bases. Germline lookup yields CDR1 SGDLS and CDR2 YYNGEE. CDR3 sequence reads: CASSVGGTATYEQYF. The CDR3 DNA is TGTGCCAGCAGCGTAGGCGGGACGGCAACCTACGAGCAGTACTTC.

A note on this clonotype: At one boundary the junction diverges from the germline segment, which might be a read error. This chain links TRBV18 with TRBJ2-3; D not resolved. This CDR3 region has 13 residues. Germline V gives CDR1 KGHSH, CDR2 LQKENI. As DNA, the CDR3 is TGTGCCAGCTCACCAGATAGCAAAGATACGCAGTATTTT. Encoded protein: CASSPDSKDTQYF.

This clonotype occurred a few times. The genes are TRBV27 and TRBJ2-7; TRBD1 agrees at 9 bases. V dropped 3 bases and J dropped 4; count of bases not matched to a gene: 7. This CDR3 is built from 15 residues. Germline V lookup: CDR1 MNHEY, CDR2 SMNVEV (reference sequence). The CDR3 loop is CASSFPGQGIYEQYF. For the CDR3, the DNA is TGTGCCAGCAGTTTCCCGGGACAGGGTATTTACGAGCAGTACTTC.